The source of this T cell receptor (beta chain) is a study of response to subunit inactivated influenza vaccine. TCRdb reanalysed the RT-PCR reads using MiXCR and keeps one entry per CDR3 protein. The sample lists 500,000 to 700,000 distinct CDR3 sequences, around 21% seen once, with 2.5% to 3% in the top ten. Trimming shortened V by 5 bases and J by 2 bases, and 18 bases separated the two germline ends. Per germline, CDR1 SGHTA and CDR2 FQGNSA. The CDR3 extends over 16 amino acids. A further study also used this sample, focusing on T cells expressing NK-cell markers. Turning to that study: Scientists made TCR beta cDNA using 5'RACE template switching with UMIs. Underlying the TCR beta repertoires were sorted CD3+CD56+NKG2C+, CD3+CD56+NKG2C- and CD3+CD56-NKG2C+ T cells. With an anti-gamma-delta TCR antibody, sorting in several experiments was kept to alpha-beta TCR T cells.

The gene calls are TRBV7-2 and TRBJ1-1; D is undetermined. The sequenced sample was CD4+ T cells sorted from PBMCs, obtained 11 to 12 days after vaccination. The source of this sequence is a man aged 45 to 65 who received an inactivated influenza vaccine. CDR3 nucleotides: TGTGCCAGCAGCCAAAGGTCCGGGCGGTTAAACACTGAAGCTTTCTTT. Translating gives CASSQRSGRLNTEAFF.